A selection of T cell receptor beta chains follows, all from one sample in a study of blood T cell repertoires in COVID-19. Clones were read by immunoSEQ multiplex PCR, and TCRdb kept only the in-frame ones, dropping some. The sample lists around 150,000 clones, approximately 88% occurring once. The material sequenced was peripheral blood. The receptor source for this set is a woman aged 55-69 years who had recovered from COVID-19. The CDR3 runs from the conserved cysteine through the conserved F or W. The D gene is left open where the match is weak. Clone size, where shown, is once, few, many, or a class for clones that have expanded.

v_call: TRBV2; clone_size: -; j_call: TRBJ1-4; cdr3_length: 15; d_call: -; cdr3_nt: TGTGCCAGCAAACCTGGCCGCGGGGCTGGTGAAAAACTGTTTTTT; cdr3_aa: CASKPGRGAGEKLFF
v_call: TRBV6-1; clone_size: -; j_call: TRBJ1-2; cdr3_length: 14; d_call: -; cdr3_nt: TGTGCCAGCAGTGAACAAGGGAGTAACTATGGCTACACCTTC; cdr3_aa: CASSEQGSNYGYTF
v_call: TRBV23-1; clone_size: -; j_call: TRBJ2-5; cdr3_length: 15; d_call: TRBD2; cdr3_nt: TGCGCCAGCAGTCAATCGGGACTAGCGGTGAAGACCCAGTACTTC; cdr3_aa: CASSQSGLAVKTQYF
v_call: TRBV29-1; clone_size: -; j_call: TRBJ2-1; cdr3_length: 15; d_call: -; cdr3_nt: TGCAGCGCCTCACCAGCCCAGCGAGGTCAGAATGAGCAGTTCTTC; cdr3_aa: CSASPAQRGQNEQFF
v_call: TRBV7-6; clone_size: -; j_call: TRBJ2-5; cdr3_length: 13; d_call: -; cdr3_nt: TGTGCCAGCAGCCGGGGGGCCGGGGAGACCCAGTACTTC; cdr3_aa: CASSRGAGETQYF
v_call: TRBV28; clone_size: -; j_call: TRBJ1-2; cdr3_length: 16; d_call: -; cdr3_nt: TGTGCCAGCAGCTTAGCAGGGTACGGCTCTAACTATGGCTACACCTTC; cdr3_aa: CASSLAGYGSNYGYTF
v_call: TRBV6-5; clone_size: few; j_call: TRBJ1-1; cdr3_length: 15; d_call: TRBD1; cdr3_nt: TGTGCCAGCAGTTACCAGGGGGCGCGGGACACTGAAGCTTTCTTT; cdr3_aa: CASSYQGARDTEAFF
v_call: TRBV28; clone_size: few; j_call: TRBJ1-2; cdr3_length: 14; d_call: TRBD1; cdr3_nt: TGTGCCAGCAGACCCGGGACAGAAGGTTATGGCTACACCTTC; cdr3_aa: CASRPGTEGYGYTF
v_call: TRBV12-3/TRBV12-4; clone_size: -; j_call: TRBJ1-1; cdr3_length: 13; d_call: -; cdr3_nt: TGTGCCAGCAGTAGGGACACCGCCAACGAAGCTTTCTTT; cdr3_aa: CASSRDTANEAFF
v_call: TRBV4-1; clone_size: -; j_call: TRBJ2-4; cdr3_length: 17; d_call: -; cdr3_nt: TGCGCCAGCAGCCAAGATCGGGGGAATCTAGCCAAAAACATTCAGTACTTC; cdr3_aa: CASSQDRGNLAKNIQYF
v_call: TRBV6-2/TRBV6-3; clone_size: -; j_call: TRBJ1-5; cdr3_length: 17; d_call: -; cdr3_nt: TGTGCCAGCAGTTATCTCTGGACTGGGATTCTTACGAGGCCCCAGCATTTT; cdr3_aa: CASSYLWTGILTRPQHF
v_call: TRBV6-6; clone_size: -; j_call: TRBJ2-5; cdr3_length: 13; d_call: -; cdr3_nt: TGTGCCAGCAGCGAGACTAGGCAAGAGACCCAGTACTTC; cdr3_aa: CASSETRQETQYF